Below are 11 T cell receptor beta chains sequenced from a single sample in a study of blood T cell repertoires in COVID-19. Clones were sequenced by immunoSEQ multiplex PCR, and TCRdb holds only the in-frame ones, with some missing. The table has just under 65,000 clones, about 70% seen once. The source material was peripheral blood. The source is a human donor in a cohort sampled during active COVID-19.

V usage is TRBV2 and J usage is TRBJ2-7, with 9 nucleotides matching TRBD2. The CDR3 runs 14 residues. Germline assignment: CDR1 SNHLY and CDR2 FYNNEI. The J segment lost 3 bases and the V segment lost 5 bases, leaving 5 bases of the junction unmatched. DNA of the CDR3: TGTGCCAGCAGTCTAGCGGGGATGGTCTACGAGCAGTACTTC. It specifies CASSLAGMVYEQYF.

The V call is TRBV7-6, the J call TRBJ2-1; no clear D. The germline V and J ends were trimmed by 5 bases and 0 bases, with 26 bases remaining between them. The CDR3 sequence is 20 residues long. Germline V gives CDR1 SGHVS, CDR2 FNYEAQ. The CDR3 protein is CASSPLWWQDFFSSYNEQFF. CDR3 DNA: TGTGCCAGCAGCCCCCTATGGTGGCAGGATTTTTTTAGCTCCTACAATGAGCAGTTCTTC.

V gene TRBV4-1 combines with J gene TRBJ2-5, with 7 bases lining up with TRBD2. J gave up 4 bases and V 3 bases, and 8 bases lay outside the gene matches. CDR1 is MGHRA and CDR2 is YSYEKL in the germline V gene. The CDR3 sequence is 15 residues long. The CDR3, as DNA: TGCGCCAGCAGCCAGCTTTCGGGGGGTCTAGAGACCCAGTACTTC. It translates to CASSQLSGGLETQYF.

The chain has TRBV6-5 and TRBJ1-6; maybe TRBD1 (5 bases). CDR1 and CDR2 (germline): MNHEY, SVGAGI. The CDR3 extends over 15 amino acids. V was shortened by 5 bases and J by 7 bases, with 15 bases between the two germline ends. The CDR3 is CASSLEGPANSPLHF. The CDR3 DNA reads TGTGCCAGCAGTCTGGAGGGACCGGCCAATTCACCCCTCCACTTT.

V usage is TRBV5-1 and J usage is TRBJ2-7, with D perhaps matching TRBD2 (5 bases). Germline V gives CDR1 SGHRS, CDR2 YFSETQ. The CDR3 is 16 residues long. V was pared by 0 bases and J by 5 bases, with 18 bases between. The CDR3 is CASSLGRTWPPDEQYF. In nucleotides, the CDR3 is TGCGCCAGCAGCTTGGGTCGGACTTGGCCACCCGACGAGCAGTACTTC.

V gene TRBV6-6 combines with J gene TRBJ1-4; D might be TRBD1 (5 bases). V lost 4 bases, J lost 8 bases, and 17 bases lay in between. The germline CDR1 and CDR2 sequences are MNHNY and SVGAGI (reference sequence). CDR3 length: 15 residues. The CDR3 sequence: CASSFPGRVGEKLFF. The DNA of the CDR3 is TGTGCCAGCAGTTTTCCAGGGCGAGTTGGGGAAAAACTGTTTTTT.

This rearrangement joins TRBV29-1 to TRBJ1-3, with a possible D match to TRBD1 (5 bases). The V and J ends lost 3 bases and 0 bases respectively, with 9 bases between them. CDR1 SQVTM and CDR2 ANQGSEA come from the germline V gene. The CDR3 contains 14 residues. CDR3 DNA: TGCAGCGTTGATACGGGGGGCTCTGGAAACACCATATATTTT. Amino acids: CSVDTGGSGNTIYF.

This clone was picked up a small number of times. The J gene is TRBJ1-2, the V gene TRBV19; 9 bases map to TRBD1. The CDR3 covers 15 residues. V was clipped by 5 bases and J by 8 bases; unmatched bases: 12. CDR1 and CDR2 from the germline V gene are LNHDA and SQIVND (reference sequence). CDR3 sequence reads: CASSETNRDRDGYTF. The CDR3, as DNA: TGTGCCAGTAGTGAAACCAACCGGGACAGGGACGGCTACACCTTC.

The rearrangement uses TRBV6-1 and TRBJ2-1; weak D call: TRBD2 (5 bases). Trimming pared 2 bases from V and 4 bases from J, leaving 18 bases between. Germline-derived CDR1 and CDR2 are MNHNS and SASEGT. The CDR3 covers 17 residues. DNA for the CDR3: TGTGCCAGCAGTGAAACCAAAGGAGGACGCCATTACAATGAGCAGTTCTTC. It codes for CASSETKGGRHYNEQFF.

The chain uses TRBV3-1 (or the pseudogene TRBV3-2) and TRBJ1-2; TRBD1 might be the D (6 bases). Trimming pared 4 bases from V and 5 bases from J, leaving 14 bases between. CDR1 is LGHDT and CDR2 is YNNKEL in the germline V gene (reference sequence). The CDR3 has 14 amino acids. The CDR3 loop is CASSRDRPGYGYTF. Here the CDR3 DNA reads TGTGCCAGCAGCCGAGACAGGCCGGGGTATGGCTACACCTTC.

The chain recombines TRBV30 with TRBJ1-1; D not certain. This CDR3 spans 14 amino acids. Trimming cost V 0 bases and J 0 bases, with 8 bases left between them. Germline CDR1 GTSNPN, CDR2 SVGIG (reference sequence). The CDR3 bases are TGTGCCTGGAGTGTACAGCATCTGAACACTGAAGCTTTCTTT. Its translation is CAWSVQHLNTEAFF. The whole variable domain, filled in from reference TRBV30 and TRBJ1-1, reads SQTIHQWPATLVQPVGSPLSLECTVEGTSNPNLYWYRQAAGRGLQLLFYSVGIGQISSEVPQNLSASRPQDRQFILSSKKLLLSDSGFYLCAWSVQHLNTEAFFGQGTRLTVV.